This TCR beta chain is drawn from a study of molecular identifiers for immune sequencing clone quantification. For naive CD8 T cells, sorting used the CD8+CD4-CCR7+CD45RA+ phenotype. This CDR3 contains 16 residues. Germline V gene data show CDR1 as SGHTA and CDR2 as FQGNSA. The V segment lost 1 base and the J segment 4 bases; nucleotides outside the gene matches: 7. There are many counts of this clonotype. Its specificity is not known. Study conclusions and caveats: In naive cells, clones above 20 RNA copies held under 1% of molecules, whereas in effector cells they held over 97%. Clone sizes could be underestimated for highly expanded clones when identical TCR molecules share a barcode.

Bulk TCR libraries used previously described methods and listed TCR primers. TCRdb re-called the PCR reads with MiXCR, one entry per CDR3 protein. The sample has 60,000 to 70,000 distinct CDR3 sequences; around 17% are singletons. The chain combines TRBV7-2 with TRBJ2-7, with TRBD2 matching over 10 bases. Sample: naive CD8+ T cells from blood, with Jurkat cell RNA spiked in. Described subset: FACS-sorted CD8+CD4-CCR7+CD45RA+ naive T cells. This clonotype originated in a human donor in good health. Some libraries in this study had Jurkat cell RNA spiked in. CDR3 DNA sequence: TGTGCCAGCAGCTTAGGTTGGCTAGCGGGAGTGTACGAGCAGTACTTC. Protein: CASSLGWLAGVYEQYF.